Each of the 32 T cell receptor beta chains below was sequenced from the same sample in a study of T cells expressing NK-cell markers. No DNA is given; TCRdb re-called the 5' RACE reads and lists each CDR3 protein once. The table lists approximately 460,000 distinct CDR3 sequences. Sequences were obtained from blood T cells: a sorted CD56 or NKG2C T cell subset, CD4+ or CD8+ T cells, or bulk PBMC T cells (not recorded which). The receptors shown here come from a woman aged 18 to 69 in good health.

CDR3 sequence reads: CASSPSKTGANVLTF. V and J are TRBV18 and TRBJ2-6. CDR3 length: 15 amino acids. Per the germline V gene, CDR1 is KGHSH and CDR2 is LQKENI.

This CDR3 reads CASRYRTSTDTQYF. The chain has TRBV4-2 and TRBJ2-3. CDR1 and CDR2 from the germline V gene are LGHNA and YNFKEQ. The CDR3 spans 14 residues.

The CDR3 reads CASSQGGGAEVGELFF. This chain connects TRBV4-3 to TRBJ2-2; the TCRdb call, TRBD2, lacks DNA for checking. There are 16 residues in the CDR3. Per germline, CDR1 LGHNA and CDR2 YSLEER.

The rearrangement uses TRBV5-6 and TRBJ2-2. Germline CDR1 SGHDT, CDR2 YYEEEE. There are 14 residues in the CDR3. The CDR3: CASANGVRTGELFF.

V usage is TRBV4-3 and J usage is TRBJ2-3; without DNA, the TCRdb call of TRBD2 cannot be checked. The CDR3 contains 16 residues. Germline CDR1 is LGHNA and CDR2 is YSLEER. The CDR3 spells CASSQEGSGSTDTQYF.

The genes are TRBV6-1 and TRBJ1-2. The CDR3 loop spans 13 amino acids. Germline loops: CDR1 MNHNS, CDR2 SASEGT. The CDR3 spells CASSESRVADYTF.

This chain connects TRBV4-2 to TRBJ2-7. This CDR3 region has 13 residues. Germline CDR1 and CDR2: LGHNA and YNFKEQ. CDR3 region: CASSQDRRPKRYF.

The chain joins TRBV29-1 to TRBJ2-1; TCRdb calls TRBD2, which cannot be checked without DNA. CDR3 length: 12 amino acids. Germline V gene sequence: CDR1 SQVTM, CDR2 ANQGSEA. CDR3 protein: CSGEPGGHEQFF.

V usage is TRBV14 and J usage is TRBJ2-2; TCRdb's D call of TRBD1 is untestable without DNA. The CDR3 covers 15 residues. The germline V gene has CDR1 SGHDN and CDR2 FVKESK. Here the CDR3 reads CASSQEQGRTGELFF. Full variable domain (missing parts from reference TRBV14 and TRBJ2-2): EAGVTQFPSHSVIEKGQTVTLRCDPISGHDNLYWYRRVMGKEIKFLLHFVKESKQDESGMPNNRFLAERTGGTYSTLKVQPAELEDSGVYFCASSQEQGRTGELFFGEGSRLTVL.

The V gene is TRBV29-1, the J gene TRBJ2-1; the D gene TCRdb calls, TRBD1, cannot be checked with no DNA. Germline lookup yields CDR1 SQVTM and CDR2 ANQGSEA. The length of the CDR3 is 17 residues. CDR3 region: CSVDKATLKSSYNEQFF.

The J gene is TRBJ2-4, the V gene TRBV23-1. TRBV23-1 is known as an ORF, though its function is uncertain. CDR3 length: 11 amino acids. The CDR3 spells CASGLKNIQYF.

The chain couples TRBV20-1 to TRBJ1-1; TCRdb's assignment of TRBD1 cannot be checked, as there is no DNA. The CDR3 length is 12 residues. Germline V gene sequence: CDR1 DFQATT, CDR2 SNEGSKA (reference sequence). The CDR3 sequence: CSARDERAEAFF.

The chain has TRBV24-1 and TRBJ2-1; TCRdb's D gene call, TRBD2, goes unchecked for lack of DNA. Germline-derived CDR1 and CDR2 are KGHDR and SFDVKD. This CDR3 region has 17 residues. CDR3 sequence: CATSDPRTSGRPNEQFF.

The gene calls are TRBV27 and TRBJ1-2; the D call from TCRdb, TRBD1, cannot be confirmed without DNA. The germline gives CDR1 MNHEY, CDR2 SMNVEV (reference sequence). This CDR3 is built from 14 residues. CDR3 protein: CASSSRGRNYGYTF.

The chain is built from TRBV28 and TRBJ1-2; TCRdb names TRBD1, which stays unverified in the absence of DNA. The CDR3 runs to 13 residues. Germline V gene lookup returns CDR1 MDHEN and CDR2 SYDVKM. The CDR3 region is CATVRGRVSGYTF.

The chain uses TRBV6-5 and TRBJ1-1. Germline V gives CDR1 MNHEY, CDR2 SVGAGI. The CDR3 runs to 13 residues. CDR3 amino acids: CASSYGPRNEAFF.

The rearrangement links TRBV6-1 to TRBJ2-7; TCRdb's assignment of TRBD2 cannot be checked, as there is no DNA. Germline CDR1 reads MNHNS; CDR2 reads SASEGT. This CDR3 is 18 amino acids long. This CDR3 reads CASSTTPGLAGDSYEQYF.

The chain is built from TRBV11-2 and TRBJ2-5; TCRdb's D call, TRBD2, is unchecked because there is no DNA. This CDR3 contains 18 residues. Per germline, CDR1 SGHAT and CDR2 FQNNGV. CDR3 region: CASSLVFGTSADQETQYF.

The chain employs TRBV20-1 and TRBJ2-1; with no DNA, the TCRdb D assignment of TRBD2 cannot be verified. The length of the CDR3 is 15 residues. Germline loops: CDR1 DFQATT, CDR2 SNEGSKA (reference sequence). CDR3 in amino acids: CSASGTSGRADEQFF.

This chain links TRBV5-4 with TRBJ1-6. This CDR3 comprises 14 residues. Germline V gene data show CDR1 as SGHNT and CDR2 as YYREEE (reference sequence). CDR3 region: CASSLRVNNSPLHF.

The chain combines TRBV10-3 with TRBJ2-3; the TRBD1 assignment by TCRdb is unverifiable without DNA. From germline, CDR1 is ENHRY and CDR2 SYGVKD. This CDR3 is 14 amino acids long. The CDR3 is CAILDRGPGDTQYF.

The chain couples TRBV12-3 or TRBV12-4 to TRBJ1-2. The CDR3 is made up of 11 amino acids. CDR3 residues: CASSSGYGYTF.

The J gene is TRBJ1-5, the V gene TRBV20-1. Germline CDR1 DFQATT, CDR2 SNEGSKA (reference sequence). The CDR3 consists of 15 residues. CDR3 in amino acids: CSARADRYSNQPQHF.

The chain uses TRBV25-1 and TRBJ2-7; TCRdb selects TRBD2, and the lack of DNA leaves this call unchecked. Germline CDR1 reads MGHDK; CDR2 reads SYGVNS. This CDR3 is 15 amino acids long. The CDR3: CASSGTSGRSYEQYF.

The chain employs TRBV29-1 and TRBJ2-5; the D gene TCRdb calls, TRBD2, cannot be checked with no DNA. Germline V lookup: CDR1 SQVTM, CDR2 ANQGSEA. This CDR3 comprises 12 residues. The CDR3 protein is CSVETSAETQYF.

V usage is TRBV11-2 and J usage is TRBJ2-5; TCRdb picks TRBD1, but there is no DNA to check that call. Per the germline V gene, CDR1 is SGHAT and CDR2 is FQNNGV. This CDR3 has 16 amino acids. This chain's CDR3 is CASSFRAGDPQETQYF.

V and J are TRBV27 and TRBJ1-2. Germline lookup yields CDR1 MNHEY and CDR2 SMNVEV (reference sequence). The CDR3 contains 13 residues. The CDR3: CASRGVEGPGYTF.

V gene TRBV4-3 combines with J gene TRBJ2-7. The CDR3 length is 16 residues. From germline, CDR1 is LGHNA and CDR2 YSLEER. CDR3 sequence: CASSQDSGKQTYEQYF.

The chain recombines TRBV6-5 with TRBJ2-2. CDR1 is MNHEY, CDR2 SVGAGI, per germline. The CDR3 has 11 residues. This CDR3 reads CARFRDGELFF.

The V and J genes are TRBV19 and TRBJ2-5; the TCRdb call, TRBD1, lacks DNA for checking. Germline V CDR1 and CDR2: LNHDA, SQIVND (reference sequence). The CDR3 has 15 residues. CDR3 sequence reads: CASSRLGTGGETQYF. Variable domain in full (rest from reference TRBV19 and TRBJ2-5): DGGITQSPKYLFRKEGQNVTLSCEQNLNHDAMYWYRQDPGQGLRLIYYSQIVNDFQKGDIAEGYSVSREKKESFPLTVTSAQKNPTAFYLCASSRLGTGGETQYFGPGTRLLVL.

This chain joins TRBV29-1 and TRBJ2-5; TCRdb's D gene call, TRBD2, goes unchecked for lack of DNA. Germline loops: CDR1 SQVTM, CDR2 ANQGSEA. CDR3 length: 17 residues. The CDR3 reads CSVEEPRLAVEQETQYF.

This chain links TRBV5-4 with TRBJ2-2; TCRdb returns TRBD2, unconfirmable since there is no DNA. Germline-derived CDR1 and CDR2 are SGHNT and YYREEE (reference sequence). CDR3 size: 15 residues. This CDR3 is CASSFRGRNTGELFF.